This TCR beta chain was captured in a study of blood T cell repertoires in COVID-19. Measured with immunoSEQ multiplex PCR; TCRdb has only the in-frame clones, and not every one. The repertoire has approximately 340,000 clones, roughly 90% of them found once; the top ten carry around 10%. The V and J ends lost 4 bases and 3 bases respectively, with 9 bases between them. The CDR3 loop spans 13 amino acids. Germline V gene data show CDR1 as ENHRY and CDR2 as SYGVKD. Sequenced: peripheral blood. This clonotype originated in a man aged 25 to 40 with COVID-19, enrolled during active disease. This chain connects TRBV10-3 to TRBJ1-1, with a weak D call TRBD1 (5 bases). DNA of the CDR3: TGTGCCATCAGTGCCAGGGTGGACACTGAAGCTTTCTTT. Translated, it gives CAISARVDTEAFF.